One sample yielded the 21 T cell receptor beta chains listed below, sequenced in a study of blood T cell repertoires in COVID-19 (dated by TCRdb to the early 2020s). The library was generated by the immunoSEQ multiplex PCR assay. In its TCRdb copy, this immuneACCESS table keeps in-frame sequences only and misses some clones. Where compared with another copy, unresolved V genes explain less than half of these, and the others have no known cause. Counted in this sample were hundreds of thousands of clones; about 83% of them appeared once. The biggest ten clones account for roughly 1.3% of the sample. Sequenced: peripheral blood. The receptor set was obtained from a woman aged 25 to 39 with COVID-19, enrolled during active disease.

The V and J genes are TRBV11-2 and TRBJ2-5; the D gene is possibly TRBD2 (5 bases). V shed 3 bases and J shed 4 bases, with 21 bases lying between them. Germline V lookup: CDR1 SGHAT, CDR2 FQNNGV. The CDR3 runs 17 residues. CDR3 coding DNA: TGTGCCAGCAGCTTGAGAGGGAACCCCGCATCGGGAGAGACCCAGTACTTC. It translates to CASSLRGNPASGETQYF.

The CDR3 DNA is TGTGCCTGGAGACTAGGGGGAAGAGGCTATGGCTACACCTTC. This encodes CAWRLGGRGYGYTF. The chain combines TRBV30 with TRBJ1-2, with D tentatively TRBD1 (6 bases). The V and J ends lost 3 bases and 4 bases respectively, with 15 bases between them. This CDR3 spans 14 amino acids. Germline V lookup: CDR1 GTSNPN, CDR2 SVGIG (reference sequence).

As for this clone: Compared with germline, one end of the junction differs, possibly owing to a read error. The chain has TRBV28 and TRBJ2-2; 7 bases line up with TRBD1. The germline gives CDR1 MDHEN, CDR2 SYDVKM. The CDR3 is made up of 14 amino acids. The CDR3 bases are TGCGCTATCCCCCACAGGGGTAACACCGGGGAGCTGTTTTTT. This encodes CAIPHRGNTGELFF.

V and J are TRBV9 and TRBJ2-6; 10 positions agree with TRBD2. CDR1 is SGDLS and CDR2 is YYNGEE in the germline V gene. The CDR3 extends over 17 amino acids. J lost 1 base, V lost 5 bases, and 6 bases had no gene match. CDR3 region: CASSRTSGGSGANVLTF. Written as DNA, the CDR3 is TGTGCCAGCAGTAGGACTAGCGGAGGGTCTGGGGCCAACGTCCTGACTTTC.

The chain couples TRBV7-9 to TRBJ2-5; D uncertain. The CDR3 is 14 amino acids. Germline V gene lookup returns CDR1 SEHNR and CDR2 FQNEAQ (reference sequence). The V end was cut by 0 bases, the J end by 5 bases, with 10 bases between. The CDR3 nucleotides read TGTGCCAGCAGCTTAGCGCGGCTGCAGGAGACCCAGTACTTC. Translation gives CASSLARLQETQYF.

This clone was seen only once. This sequence joins TRBV30 and TRBJ2-7; weak D call: TRBD1 (5 bases). The germline gives CDR1 GTSNPN, CDR2 SVGIG (reference sequence). V lost 6 bases to trimming and J lost 7 bases, with 13 bases between them. The CDR3 runs to 11 residues. DNA for the CDR3: TGTGCCTGCAAGGGGTTGCGGGAGCAGTACTTC. Residues: CACKGLREQYF.

The chain employs TRBV19 and TRBJ2-2; 9 nucleotides match TRBD1. The CDR3 is made up of 15 amino acids. J lost 3 bases, V lost 6 bases, and 5 bases had no gene match. Germline-derived CDR1 and CDR2 are LNHDA and SQIVND (reference sequence). The CDR3 coding sequence is TGTGCCAGTAGGCGACAGGGGGAGTACACCGGGGAGCTGTTTTTT. Its translation is CASRRQGEYTGELFF.

The gene calls are TRBV6-2 or TRBV6-3 and TRBJ2-3; 7 bases align to TRBD2. V was pared by 2 bases and J by 4 bases, with 15 bases of the junction left unmatched. The CDR3 has 18 amino acids. Germline assignment: CDR1 MNHEY and CDR2 SVGEGT. CDR3 region: CASSYTTSLRLAADTQYF. In DNA, the CDR3 is TGTGCCAGCAGTTACACAACCTCACTTCGACTAGCCGCAGATACGCAGTATTTT.

V gene TRBV7-8 combines with J gene TRBJ2-5, with 12 bases fitting TRBD2. The CDR3 is 18 residues long. Germline V CDR1 and CDR2: SGHVS, FQNEAQ. Losses at the gene ends were 1 base for V and 5 bases for J; bases not matched to a gene: 11. CDR3 coding DNA: TGTGCCAGCAGCTTAGGGAGACTAGCGGGGGCTACGTGGGAGACCCAGTACTTC. Amino acid sequence: CASSLGRLAGATWETQYF.

The chain carries TRBV2 and TRBJ2-3; 9 bases are a match to TRBD2. The ends lost 6 bases at V and 2 bases at J; junction bases unmatched: 6. This CDR3 has 15 residues. Per germline, CDR1 SNHLY and CDR2 FYNNEI. CDR3 DNA: TGTGCCAGCAGAGAGACTAGCGGCCCCACAGATACGCAGTATTTT. Translating it yields CASRETSGPTDTQYF.

This clone was found once. The chain employs TRBV5-8 and TRBJ1-6, with 7 nucleotides matching TRBD1. J gave up 3 bases and V 4 bases, and 7 bases lay outside the gene matches. Germline V lookup: CDR1 SGHTS, CDR2 YDEGEE. The CDR3 is 16 residues long. This chain's CDR3 is CASSTPDRFYNSPLHF. In DNA form, the CDR3 reads TGTGCCAGCAGCACCCCGGACAGGTTCTATAATTCACCCCTCCACTTT.

Only a few counts were recorded for this clone. V gene TRBV9 combines with J gene TRBJ1-4; 8 bases align to TRBD1. Trimming removed 3 bases from V and 1 base from J; junction bases left unmatched: 11. CDR1 and CDR2 (germline): SGDLS, YYNGEE. This CDR3 is built from 18 residues. CDR3 nucleotide sequence: TGTGCCAGCAGCGGGAATCCCGGGACAGGAGAAACTAATGAAAAACTGTTTTTT. Encoded protein: CASSGNPGTGETNEKLFF.

This chain uses TRBV7-2 with TRBJ1-2; no clear D gene. V was trimmed by 3 bases and J by 4 bases, leaving 15 bases between them. This CDR3 region has 15 residues. CDR1 SGHTA and CDR2 FQGNSA come from the germline V gene. CDR3: CASSLGPKGSYGYTF. Here the CDR3 DNA reads TGTGCCAGCAGCTTGGGTCCCAAAGGGAGCTATGGCTACACCTTC.

The rearrangement links TRBV29-1 to TRBJ2-1; D may be TRBD2 (5 bases). Germline V CDR1 and CDR2: SQVTM, ANQGSEA. Trimming took 6 bases from V and 7 from J, leaving 22 bases between them. The CDR3 spans 15 residues. This CDR3 reads CSVRKAVPPRNEQFF. The CDR3 bases are TGCAGCGTGAGGAAAGCGGTCCCCCCACGGAATGAGCAGTTCTTC.

The genes are TRBV7-2 and TRBJ1-3; D is perhaps TRBD1 (6 bases). CDR1 is SGHTA, CDR2 FQGNSA, per germline. V shed 5 bases and J shed 0 bases, with 14 bases lying between them. This CDR3 comprises 16 residues. The CDR3 DNA follows: TGTGCCAGCAGCCCATACCCGGACAGCTCTGGAAACACCATATATTTT. Amino acid sequence: CASSPYPDSSGNTIYF. Full variable domain (outside the CDR3, taken from reference TRBV7-2 and TRBJ1-3): GAGVSQSPSNKVTEKGKDVELRCDPISGHTALYWYRQSLGQGLEFLIYFQGNSAPDKSGLPSDRFSAERTGGSVSTLTIQRTQQEDSAVYLCASSPYPDSSGNTIYFGEGSWLTVV.

The chain is built from TRBV18 and TRBJ2-4; 10 bases are a match to TRBD2. From germline, CDR1 is KGHSH and CDR2 LQKENI. Trimming took 3 bases from V and 2 from J; bases not matched to a gene: 16. This CDR3 region has 20 residues. For the CDR3, the DNA is TGTGCCAGCTCACCGCTGAGAAGCGGGGGGGCCGGCGTAACCAAAAACATTCAGTACTTC. This sequence encodes CASSPLRSGGAGVTKNIQYF.

There are a few counts of this clone. The rearrangement uses TRBV4-3 and TRBJ2-5, with 11 bases matching TRBD2. The CDR3 extends over 15 amino acids. With 2 bases clipped from V and 4 bases from J, the junction kept 3 bases outside the gene matches. Germline values: CDR1 LGHNA, CDR2 YSLEER. CDR3: CASSQTSGSGETQYF. The DNA of the CDR3 is TGCGCCAGCAGCCAAACTAGCGGGAGTGGAGAGACCCAGTACTTC.

This rearrangement joins TRBV19 to TRBJ1-5, with D tentatively TRBD1 (6 bases). Trimming stripped 7 bases from V and 0 bases from J, with 13 bases between. Germline V gene data show CDR1 as LNHDA and CDR2 as SQIVND (reference sequence). The CDR3 is made up of 15 amino acids. CDR3 sequence (DNA): TGTGCCAGTACCCTGACAGGAGATAGCAATCAGCCCCAGCATTTT. Translated: CASTLTGDSNQPQHF.

The chain couples TRBV7-9 to TRBJ1-2, with 8 bases that match TRBD1. With V trimmed by 5 bases and J by 10 bases, 15 bases remained unmatched. The length of the CDR3 is 15 residues. CDR1 is SEHNR and CDR2 is FQNEAQ in the germline V gene (reference sequence). CDR3 loop: CASSARTGQREDYTF. As DNA, the CDR3 is TGTGCCAGCAGCGCCCGGACAGGGCAACGCGAGGACTACACCTTC.

This sequence joins TRBV19 and TRBJ2-5; 10 bases match TRBD2. Germline trimming cut 4 bases from V and 10 bases from J; bases unmatched to any gene: 9. This CDR3 has 14 residues. CDR1 is LNHDA and CDR2 is SQIVND in the germline V gene (reference sequence). CDR3 DNA sequence: TGTGCCAGTAGTACCCAGAGCGGGGGGGCGGACCAGTACTTC. Its protein is CASSTQSGGADQYF.

The chain links TRBV29-1 to TRBJ2-7; 9 positions match TRBD1. Per germline, CDR1 SQVTM and CDR2 ANQGSEA. This CDR3 has 13 amino acids. V lost 6 bases, J lost 6 bases, and 9 bases stayed unmatched. In nucleotides, the CDR3 is TGCAGCGTCACGCCGGGACAGGGTAGCGAGCAGTACTTC. Translation: CSVTPGQGSEQYF.